The subject of this entry is one TCR beta chain. What it binds is not known. The sample originates from a study of OX40 agonist ivuxolimab in advanced cancers. On the study more broadly: Each dose-escalation patient presented with hepatocellular carcinoma, melanoma, renal cell or head and neck cancer. Study-level points and caveats: Antigens targeted by the expanded peripheral T cells were not determined. Clonal expansion was seen in CD4+ and CD8+ blood T cells by week 6 at 0.1 to 3.0 mg/kg.

Here immunoSEQ multiplex PCR was the method, and the copy in TCRdb shows in-frame clones only, minus some. This sample yields tens of thousands of clones, of which around 90% are seen a single time; 7.4% belongs to the top ten. V was shortened by 2 bases and J by 6 bases, with 6 bases between the two germline ends. This CDR3 spans 12 amino acids. The germline gives CDR1 MDHEN, CDR2 SYDVKM. Source: CD4+ or CD8+ T cells sorted from blood, taken in a trial of the OX40 agonist ivuxolimab. This clonotype was obtained from an adult with an advanced solid tumor such as melanoma, head and neck, liver or kidney cancer. The chain uses TRBV28 and TRBJ2-3; D uncertain. This CDR3 reads CASSLVWDTQYF. The CDR3 DNA follows: TGTGCCAGCAGTTTAGTCTGGGATACGCAGTATTTT.